The rows below give T cell receptor beta chains drawn from one sample of a study of blood T cell repertoires in COVID-19. Generated by immunoSEQ multiplex PCR, the TCRdb table keeps only in-frame clones and is missing some. This sample has about 210,000 clones; approximately 80% occur once, and the top ten carry just under 9%. The sample comprised PBMCs or T cells enriched from blood (not recorded which). The receptors derive from a woman in her 50s with acute COVID-19. Both conserved end residues are part of each CDR3. Fields, in order: V gene, J gene, D gene, clone size, CDR3 protein, CDR3 DNA. A D gene is named only where the DNA matches it firmly. Clone sizes are given selectively: once, few, many, or a class where the clone is expanded.

TRBV7-2	TRBJ2-5	TRBD1	.	CASSLGQQETQYF	TGTGCCAGCAGCTTGGGACAGCAAGAGACCCAGTACTTC
TRBV7-9	TRBJ2-1	TRBD1	.	CASSSGQGKEDEQFF	TGTGCCAGCAGCTCGGGACAGGGAAAAGAGGATGAGCAGTTCTTC
TRBV4-2	TRBJ2-3	.	.	CASSQRVAADTQYF	TGTGCCAGCAGCCAACGGGTGGCGGCAGATACGCAGTATTTT
TRBV5-1	TRBJ2-2	.	many	CASSLNTGTGELFF	TGCGCCAGCAGCTTGAATACGGGGACCGGGGAGCTGTTTTTT
TRBV27	TRBJ1-2	.	.	CASSFGRPGNYGYTF	TGTGCCAGCAGTTTTGGACGGCCAGGGAACTATGGCTACACCTTC
TRBV14	TRBJ1-5	.	few	CASSQGAGQPQHF	TGTGCCAGCAGCCAAGGTGCGGGACAGCCCCAGCATTTT
TRBV6-5	TRBJ1-5	.	once	CASLRESNQPQHF	TGTGCCAGCCTCCGCGAGAGCAATCAGCCCCAGCATTTT
TRBV19	TRBJ2-7	TRBD1	.	CASSRNRGAYEQYF	TGTGCCAGTAGTAGGAACAGGGGGGCCTACGAGCAGTACTTC
TRBV15	TRBJ2-4	TRBD1	.	CATSRGRGPDIQYF	TGTGCCACCAGCAGGGGCAGGGGGCCTGACATTCAGTACTTC
TRBV6-5	TRBJ2-5	.	.	CASITPPTVTKTQYF	TGTGCCAGCATCACCCCCCCGACAGTAACAAAGACCCAGTACTTC
TRBV27	TRBJ2-7	TRBD1	.	CASSDRGRGGYYEQYF	TGTGCCAGTTCGGACAGGGGTAGAGGGGGTTACTACGAGCAGTACTTC
TRBV7-6	TRBJ1-2	.	.	CASSLNQGFGYGYTF	TGTGCCAGCAGCTTGAATCAGGGGTTCGGCTATGGCTACACCTTC
TRBV4-2	TRBJ1-1	TRBD1	few	CASSAPGTGDTEAFF	TGTGCCAGCAGCGCACCCGGGACAGGGGACACTGAAGCTTTCTTT
TRBV7-6	TRBJ1-5	TRBD1	.	CASSLGQGGQPQHF	TGTGCCAGCAGCCTGGGACAGGGCGGTCAGCCCCAGCATTTT
TRBV21-1	TRBJ2-7	.	.	CASSKAEGLAGHEQYF	TGTGCCAGCAGCAAAGCAGAGGGCCTCGCGGGCCACGAGCAGTACTTC
TRBV11-2	TRBJ2-3	.	.	CASSRSRTDTQYF	TGTGCCAGCAGCCGGAGCAGAACAGATACGCAGTATTTT
TRBV27	TRBJ2-2	TRBD2	.	CASSLAGANTGELFF	TGTGCCAGCAGTCTAGCGGGAGCGAACACCGGGGAGCTGTTTTTT
TRBV28	TRBJ1-3	TRBD1	.	CASSLGTGTGNTIYF	TGTGCCAGCAGTTTAGGGACAGGGACTGGAAACACCATATATTTT
TRBV5-1	TRBJ2-5	.	.	CASSTWRSQETQYF	TGCGCCAGCAGCACATGGCGGAGCCAAGAGACCCAGTACTTC
TRBV18	TRBJ1-1	.	.	CASSPIWQNTEAFF	TGTGCCAGCTCACCAATTTGGCAGAACACTGAAGCTTTCTTT
TRBV4-1	TRBJ2-4	TRBD2	.	CASSQVITSGSVPAKNIQYF	TGCGCCAGCAGCCAAGTTATAACTAGCGGGAGTGTTCCTGCCAAAAACATTCAGTACTTC
TRBV28	TRBJ1-6	.	once	CASSLRQSRGNSPLHF	TGTGCCAGCAGCCTCCGTCAGAGCAGGGGAAATTCACCCCTCCACTTT
TRBV14	TRBJ2-1	.	.	CASSQGLSWGEQFF	TGTGCCAGCAGCCAAGGACTATCTTGGGGTGAGCAGTTCTTC
TRBV5-8	TRBJ2-1	.	.	CASSFWTNEQFF	TGTGCCAGCAGCTTTTGGACAAATGAGCAGTTCTTC
TRBV7-6	TRBJ1-2	TRBD1	.	CASSLGGTGNYGYTF	TGTGCCAGCAGCTTAGGGGGGACAGGGAACTATGGCTACACCTTC
TRBV6-6	TRBJ1-5	.	few	CASRGAQGLSNQPQHF	TGTGCCAGCAGGGGGGCACAGGGCCTTAGCAATCAGCCCCAGCATTTT
TRBV3-1/TRBV3-2	TRBJ1-1	.	.	CASSRPGEGGAFF	TGTGCCAGCAGCCGTCCAGGGGAGGGGGGAGCTTTCTTT
TRBV6-2/TRBV6-3	TRBJ1-2	.	.	CASSKPTDSPYGYTF	TGTGCCAGCAGTAAGCCTACTGACAGCCCCTATGGCTACACCTTC
TRBV4-1	TRBJ2-3	TRBD2	.	CASSHPEREPSDTQYF	TGCGCCAGCAGCCATCCGGAGCGGGAGCCGTCAGATACGCAGTATTTT
TRBV18	TRBJ2-7	TRBD1	.	CASSPSIQTGVYEQYF	TGTGCCAGCTCACCAAGCATTCAGACAGGGGTCTACGAGCAGTACTTC
TRBV19	TRBJ2-6	.	.	CASSIVPGKTYFGANVLTF	TGTGCCAGTAGTATAGTGCCGGGGAAGACCTATTTTGGGGCCAACGTCCTGACTTTC
TRBV13	TRBJ2-4	TRBD1	.	CASSLTGVVAKNIQYF	TGTGCCAGCAGCCTTACAGGGGTGGTAGCCAAAAACATTCAGTACTTC
TRBV18	TRBJ2-5	.	.	CASSAGAGETQYF	TGTGCCAGCTCGGCAGGGGCGGGAGAGACCCAGTACTTC
TRBV2	TRBJ2-5	.	.	CASRRDWGMETQYF	TGTGCCAGCAGGCGGGACTGGGGAATGGAGACCCAGTACTTC
TRBV28	TRBJ1-1	TRBD1	.	CASSLQGARTEAFF	TGTGCCAGCAGTTTACAGGGGGCTCGCACTGAAGCTTTCTTT
TRBV18	TRBJ2-5	.	once	CASSRTAEVETQYF	TGTGCCAGCTCTAGGACGGCGGAGGTGGAGACCCAGTACTTC
TRBV28	TRBJ1-4	.	.	CASSLLTRGNEKLFF	TGTGCCAGCAGTTTATTAACCCGAGGCAATGAAAAACTGTTTTTT
TRBV20-1	TRBJ2-3	.	.	CSAPRGDTQYF	TGCAGTGCTCCCCGAGGAGATACGCAGTATTTT
TRBV4-2	TRBJ2-1	TRBD1	.	CASSQKGQGYNEQFF	TGTGCCAGCAGCCAGAAGGGACAGGGCTACAATGAGCAGTTCTTC
TRBV19	TRBJ1-5	TRBD1	.	CASSIGTGVGQPQHF	TGTGCCAGTAGTATAGGGACAGGGGTCGGTCAGCCCCAGCATTTT
TRBV6-2/TRBV6-3	TRBJ2-3	TRBD1	.	CASTPRRTGEGDTQYF	TGTGCCAGCACCCCTAGACGGACAGGGGAGGGAGATACGCAGTATTTT
TRBV18	TRBJ2-7	TRBD2	.	CASSGTSGVYEQYF	TGTGCCAGCTCAGGGACTAGCGGGGTCTACGAGCAGTACTTC
TRBV5-5	TRBJ2-3	.	few	CATSGDTDTQYF	TGTGCCACCTCAGGGGACACAGATACGCAGTATTTT